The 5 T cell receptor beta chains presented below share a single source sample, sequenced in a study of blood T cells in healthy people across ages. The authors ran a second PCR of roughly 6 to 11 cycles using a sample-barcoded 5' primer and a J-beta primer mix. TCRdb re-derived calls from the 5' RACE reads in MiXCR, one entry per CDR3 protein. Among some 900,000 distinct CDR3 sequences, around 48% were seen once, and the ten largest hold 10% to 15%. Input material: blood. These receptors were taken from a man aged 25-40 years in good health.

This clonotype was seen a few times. The CDR3 spells CASSYFNDARETQYF. The CDR3 coding sequence is TGTGCCAGCAGTTACTTCAACGACGCCAGGGAGACCCAGTACTTC. The V gene is TRBV6-5, the J gene TRBJ2-5; D is uncertain. In germline, CDR1 is MNHEY, CDR2 SVGAGI. V was cut by 1 base and J by 5 bases, with 14 bases left in between. The CDR3 has 15 residues.

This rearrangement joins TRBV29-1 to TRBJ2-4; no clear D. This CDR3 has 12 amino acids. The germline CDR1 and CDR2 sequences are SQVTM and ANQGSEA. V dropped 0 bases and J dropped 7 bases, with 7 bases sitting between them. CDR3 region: CSVEDTTNIQYF. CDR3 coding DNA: TGCAGCGTTGAAGATACCACGAACATTCAGTACTTC.

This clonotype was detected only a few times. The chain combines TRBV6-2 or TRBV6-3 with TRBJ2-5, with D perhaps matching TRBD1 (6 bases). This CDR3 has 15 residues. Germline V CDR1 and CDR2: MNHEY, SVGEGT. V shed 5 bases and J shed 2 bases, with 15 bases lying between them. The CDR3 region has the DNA TGTGCCAGCAGTCCCCTAAACAGGGCTCAAGAGACCCAGTACTTC. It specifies CASSPLNRAQETQYF.

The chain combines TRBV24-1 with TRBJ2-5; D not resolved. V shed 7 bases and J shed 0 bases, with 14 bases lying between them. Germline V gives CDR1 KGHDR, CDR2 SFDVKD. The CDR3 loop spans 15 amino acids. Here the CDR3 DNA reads TGTGCCACCAGCCGTGGAGCCCGAGACCAAGAGACCCAGTACTTC. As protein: CATSRGARDQETQYF.

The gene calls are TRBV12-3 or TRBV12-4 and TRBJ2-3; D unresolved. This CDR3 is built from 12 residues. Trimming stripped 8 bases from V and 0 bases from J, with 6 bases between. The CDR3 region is CASCLSTDTQYF. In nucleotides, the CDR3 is TGTGCCAGCTGTCTTAGCACAGATACGCAGTATTTT.